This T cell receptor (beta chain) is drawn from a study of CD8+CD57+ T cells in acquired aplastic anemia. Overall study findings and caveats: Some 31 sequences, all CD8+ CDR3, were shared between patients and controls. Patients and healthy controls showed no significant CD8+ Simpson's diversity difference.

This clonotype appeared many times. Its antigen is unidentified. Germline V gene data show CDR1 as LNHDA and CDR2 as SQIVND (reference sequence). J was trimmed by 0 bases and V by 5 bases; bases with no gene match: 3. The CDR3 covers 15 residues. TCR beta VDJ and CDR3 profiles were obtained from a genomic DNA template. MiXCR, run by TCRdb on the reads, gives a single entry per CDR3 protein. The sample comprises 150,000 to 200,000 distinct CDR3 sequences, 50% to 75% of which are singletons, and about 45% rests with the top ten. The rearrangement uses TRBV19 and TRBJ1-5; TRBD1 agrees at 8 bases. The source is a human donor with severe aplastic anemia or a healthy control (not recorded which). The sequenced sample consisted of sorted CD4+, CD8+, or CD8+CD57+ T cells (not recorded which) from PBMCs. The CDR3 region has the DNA TGTGCCAGTAGTGTCGGACAGGGTAGCAATCAGCCCCAGCATTTT. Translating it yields CASSVGQGSNQPQHF.